Shown below are 32 T cell receptor beta chains from a single sample sequenced in a study of blood T cell repertoires in COVID-19. Assay: immunoSEQ multiplex PCR; the TCRdb copy retains only in-frame clones and omits some. Among some 200,000 clones, more than 70% were seen once, and the ten largest hold over 7%. Source material: PBMCs or T cells enriched from blood (not recorded which). The source is a woman between 18 and 29 years old who had recovered from COVID-19.

This chain uses TRBV23-1 with TRBJ2-3; possible D gene TRBD1, 6 bases. TRBV23-1 carries the ORF label, with uncertain function. Trimming removed 3 bases at V and 14 bases at J, with 18 bases between. CDR3 length: 13 amino acids. The CDR3 loop is CASSHLNGQGRYF. CDR3 in DNA: TGCGCCAGCAGTCACCTGAACGGGCAGGGGCGGTATTTT.

The chain links TRBV12-3 or TRBV12-4 to TRBJ1-5; TRBD1 agrees at 7 bases. The V and J ends lost 2 bases and 5 bases, in that order; junction bases with no gene match: 0. The CDR3 covers 13 residues. CDR3 in DNA: TGTGCCAGCAGTTTAACAGGGGATCAGCCCCAGCATTTT. It specifies CASSLTGDQPQHF.

The chain has TRBV27 and TRBJ2-2; D is undetermined. The germline V gene has CDR1 MNHEY and CDR2 SMNVEV (reference sequence). V lost 5 bases to trimming and J lost 5 bases, with 6 bases between them. The CDR3 has 12 amino acids. As DNA, the CDR3 is TGTGCCAGCAGTCCAGCGACCGGGGAGCTGTTTTTT. Amino acids: CASSPATGELFF.

The chain combines TRBV5-4 with TRBJ2-3; TRBD2 matches at 8 bases. There are 14 residues in the CDR3. CDR1 and CDR2 (germline): SGHNT, YYREEE (reference sequence). Trimming at V came to 5 bases and at J to 2 bases, leaving 4 bases not matched to a gene. In DNA, the CDR3 is TGTGCCAGCAGAGCGGGACTAGTCACAGATACGCAGTATTTT. Amino acid sequence: CASRAGLVTDTQYF.

The chain uses TRBV5-6 and TRBJ2-5, with D perhaps matching TRBD2 (5 bases). V lost 0 bases, J lost 5 bases, and 14 bases lay in between. Germline CDR1 and CDR2: SGHDT and YYEEEE. The CDR3 loop spans 15 amino acids. CDR3 amino acids: CASSLAQVRGETQYF. The CDR3 nucleotides are TGTGCCAGCAGCTTGGCCCAGGTCCGAGGGGAGACCCAGTACTTC.

This chain links TRBV4-2 with TRBJ1-6, with 7 bases identical to TRBD1. The CDR3 consists of 15 residues. Germline V gene sequence: CDR1 LGHNA, CDR2 YNFKEQ. Trimming took 1 base from V and 8 from J; bases not matched to a gene: 5. The CDR3 DNA is TGTGCCAGCAGCCAAGTCGAAGGGGGCCATTCACCCCTCCACTTT. Translated, it gives CASSQVEGGHSPLHF.

As to this clone: Other nucleotide sequences from this sample produce the same CDR3. V and J are TRBV12-3 or TRBV12-4 and TRBJ1-3; TRBD1 agrees at 8 bases. CDR3 length equals 12 residues. V was clipped by 10 bases and J by 2 bases; unmatched bases: 1. CDR3 DNA: TGTGCCACGGACAGGGCTGGAAACACCATATATTTT. Encoded protein: CATDRAGNTIYF.

This chain uses TRBV7-2 with TRBJ1-6, with 9 bases aligning to TRBD1. Germline assignment: CDR1 SGHTA and CDR2 FQGNSA. This CDR3 contains 16 residues. Unmatched junction bases numbered 6, after V lost 4 bases and J lost 5 bases. The CDR3 is CASSSSDRGHNSPLHF. The CDR3 DNA reads TGTGCCAGCAGCTCCTCGGACAGGGGCCATAATTCACCCCTCCACTTT.

This clone was found once. The rearrangement joins TRBV30 to TRBJ2-2, with D possibly matching TRBD1 (6 bases). Trimming pared 0 bases from V and 2 bases from J, leaving 16 bases between. The CDR3 loop spans 17 amino acids. Germline V gene sequence: CDR1 GTSNPN, CDR2 SVGIG (reference sequence). The CDR3 DNA is TGTGCCTGGAGTGTACCTCGGCAGGGGCGTAACACCGGGGAGCTGTTTTTT. Its translation is CAWSVPRQGRNTGELFF.

This chain connects TRBV12-3 or TRBV12-4 to TRBJ2-7; the D is unclear. Between the trimmed V and J ends, which lost 6 bases and 3 bases, there was a span of 6 bases. This CDR3 has 11 amino acids. CDR3 sequence (DNA): TGTGCCAGCAGGACTGGCTACGAGCAGTACTTC. Amino acids: CASRTGYEQYF.

The chain is built from TRBV4-2 and TRBJ2-1, with a tentative D call TRBD1 (6 bases). From germline, CDR1 is LGHNA and CDR2 YNFKEQ. This CDR3 has 14 residues. V was trimmed by 4 bases and J by 8 bases, leaving 15 bases between them. The CDR3 region is CASSPFTGPHEQFF. The CDR3 DNA reads TGTGCCAGCAGCCCGTTTACAGGGCCCCATGAGCAGTTCTTC.

The chain uses TRBV7-9 and TRBJ1-4; D gene ambiguous. Looked up from germline, CDR1 is SEHNR and CDR2 is FQNEAQ (reference sequence). Trimming pared 3 bases from V and 2 bases from J, leaving 13 bases between. The CDR3 consists of 16 residues. The CDR3 is CASSFGQERTNEKLFF. In DNA form, the CDR3 reads TGTGCCAGCAGCTTCGGTCAGGAAAGGACTAATGAAAAACTGTTTTTT.

This clone has just one count. J is TRBJ2-6 and V is TRBV7-6; TRBD2 is a possible D gene (7 bases). There are 17 residues in the CDR3. Germline V gene sequence: CDR1 SGHVS, CDR2 FNYEAQ. Trimming took 7 bases from V and 0 from J, leaving 16 bases between them. The CDR3 coding sequence is TGTGCCAGCACCCTCGCGGGGGCCGACTCTGGGGCCAACGTCCTGACTTTC. The encoded protein is CASTLAGADSGANVLTF.

J is TRBJ1-2 and V is TRBV10-3; 9 bases agree with TRBD1. The CDR3 is 15 amino acids. The germline V gene encodes CDR1 ENHRY and CDR2 SYGVKD. V lost 3 bases to trimming and J lost 3 bases; unmatched junction nucleotides: 5. The CDR3 DNA follows: TGTGCCATCAGTGATACAGGGGGCGAGGACTATGGCTACACCTTC. Residues: CAISDTGGEDYGYTF.

The J gene is TRBJ2-3, the V gene TRBV5-1; 8 positions match TRBD1. The CDR3 is made up of 13 amino acids. V gave up 4 bases and J gave up 6 bases; unmatched junction bases: 4. Germline CDR1 reads SGHRS; CDR2 reads YFSETQ. CDR3: CASSPWTGDTQYF. CDR3 DNA sequence: TGCGCCAGCAGCCCTTGGACAGGGGATACGCAGTATTTT.

The chain has TRBV19 and TRBJ2-3, with unresolved D. The V end lost 6 bases, the J end lost 2 bases, and 18 bases lay between the germline ends. This CDR3 is built from 16 residues. Germline values: CDR1 LNHDA, CDR2 SQIVND (reference sequence). The CDR3 coding sequence is TGTGCCAGTAGGCCGACTGGTGGCCATTTCACAGATACGCAGTATTTT. Its translation: CASRPTGGHFTDTQYF.

J is TRBJ1-1 and V is TRBV27; D gene ambiguous. This CDR3 region has 12 residues. V was pared by 6 bases and J by 2 bases, with 7 bases between. Germline lookup yields CDR1 MNHEY and CDR2 SMNVEV (reference sequence). The DNA for the CDR3 is TGTGCCAGCAGGGGAGTTAACACTGAAGCTTTCTTT. Its translation: CASRGVNTEAFF.

This clone was detected once. The V call is TRBV5-6, the J call TRBJ1-5; TRBD1 matches at 7 bases. The V gene's germline CDR1 is SGHDT and CDR2 YYEEEE. The CDR3 loop spans 16 amino acids. J gave up 1 base and V 2 bases, and 6 bases lay outside the gene matches. CDR3 loop: CASSLFVDRSNQPQHF. In nucleotides, the CDR3 is TGTGCCAGCAGCTTATTTGTGGACAGGAGCAATCAGCCCCAGCATTTT.

The gene calls are TRBV28 and TRBJ2-6; 10 bases map to TRBD2. Per the germline V gene, CDR1 is MDHEN and CDR2 is SYDVKM. Trimming removed 2 bases from V and 2 bases from J; junction bases left unmatched: 3. CDR3 length: 17 residues. The CDR3 region has the DNA TGTGCCAGCAGTTTAATGCTAGCGGGGGCTGGGGCCAACGTCCTGACTTTC. This codes for CASSLMLAGAGANVLTF.

CDR3 nucleotide sequence: TGTGCCAGCAGCTTTTCCGGGGGGCCTAACACTGAAGCTTTCTTT. Translation gives CASSFSGGPNTEAFF. The V call is TRBV7-9, the J call TRBJ1-1; D may be TRBD1 (6 bases). The CDR3 has 15 residues. Germline values: CDR1 SEHNR, CDR2 FQNEAQ (reference sequence). The germline V and J ends were trimmed by 3 bases and 2 bases, with 13 bases remaining between them.

This chain links TRBV7-8 with TRBJ1-5; D is possibly TRBD1 (6 bases). The CDR3 length is 16 residues. The germline gives CDR1 SGHVS, CDR2 FQNEAQ. Trimming took off 4 bases at V and 6 bases at J, with 19 bases between the two ends. CDR3 residues: CASSYHLTGTPQPQHF. CDR3 coding DNA: TGTGCCAGCAGCTATCACCTTACAGGGACCCCTCAGCCCCAGCATTTT.

V usage is TRBV10-2 and J usage is TRBJ1-5; D uncertain. In germline, CDR1 is WSHSY, CDR2 SAAADI. CDR3 length: 15 residues. Trimming removed 6 bases from V and 1 base from J, with 13 bases in between. The CDR3 spells CASSPAGLSNQPQHF. The CDR3, as DNA: TGCGCCAGCAGCCCCGCGGGCCTAAGCAATCAGCCCCAGCATTTT.

The V gene is TRBV21-1, the J gene TRBJ1-5; TRBD1 reflects the table's D call only, with no check against the DNA. TRBV21-1 is a documented pseudogene. This CDR3 spans 14 amino acids. The DNA of the CDR3 is TGTGCCAGCAGCAAAGGGACAGAGAATCAGCCCCAGCATTTT. Translation: CASSKGTENQPQHF.

The chain combines TRBV12-5 with TRBJ2-1; TRBD2 matches 8 bases. The V gene end was trimmed by 6 bases and the J gene end by 9 bases; junction bases not matched to a gene: 7. From germline, CDR1 is LGHNT and CDR2 FRNRAP. This CDR3 spans 13 amino acids. CDR3 DNA sequence: TGTGCTAGTGGAACGGGGGGGCTGGCTGAGCAGTTCTTC. Its translation is CASGTGGLAEQFF.

This chain links TRBV6-6 with TRBJ1-1; D is perhaps TRBD1 (6 bases). With 11 bases removed from V and 0 bases from J, the gap between germline ends came to 10 bases. CDR1 is MNHNY, CDR2 SVGAGI, per germline (reference sequence). This CDR3 contains 12 residues. The CDR3 region has the DNA TGTGCCGGGGGGGGCGTGAACACTGAAGCTTTCTTT. Protein: CAGGGVNTEAFF.

The V call is TRBV4-2, the J call TRBJ2-3; 8 bases fit TRBD2. The CDR3 length is 17 residues. The germline V gene encodes CDR1 LGHNA and CDR2 YNFKEQ. The V and J ends lost 0 bases and 3 bases, in that order; junction bases with no gene match: 8. CDR3 coding DNA: TGTGCCAGCAGCCAAGAGGAACGGGGGGGCCGTACAGATACGCAGTATTTT. This translates into CASSQEERGGRTDTQYF.

The gene calls are TRBV5-5 and TRBJ1-5, with D perhaps matching TRBD1 (5 bases). V was cut by 4 bases and J by 7 bases, with 15 bases left in between. The CDR3 sequence is 14 residues long. CDR1 SGHKS and CDR2 YYEKEE come from the germline V gene (reference sequence). CDR3 DNA: TGTGCCAGCAGCCACCCCGGGCAGGGCCAGCCCCAGCATTTT. Protein product: CASSHPGQGQPQHF.

V gene TRBV5-4 combines with J gene TRBJ2-2, with 8 bases identical to TRBD1. In germline, CDR1 is SGHNT, CDR2 YYREEE (reference sequence). CDR3 length: 15 amino acids. V dropped 3 bases and J dropped 4; count of bases not matched to a gene: 5. As DNA, the CDR3 is TGTGCCAGCAGCTACCGACAGGGGTTCACCGGGGAGCTGTTTTTT. It encodes CASSYRQGFTGELFF.

V and J are TRBV7-2 and TRBJ2-5; tentative D call: TRBD1 (6 bases). The CDR3 sequence is 12 residues long. V lost 7 bases to trimming and J lost 7 bases, with 13 bases between them. CDR1 SGHTA and CDR2 FQGNSA come from the germline V gene. The CDR3 region is CASTLLQGTQYF. As DNA, the CDR3 is TGTGCCAGCACACTCCTACAGGGGACCCAGTACTTC.

The V gene is TRBV7-6, the J gene TRBJ2-2, with 11 bases matching TRBD2. Germline V CDR1 and CDR2: SGHVS, FNYEAQ. The V segment lost 1 base and the J segment 1 base; nucleotides outside the gene matches: 5. This CDR3 spans 18 amino acids. CDR3 in amino acids: CASSLVPSGGLNTGELFF. CDR3 in DNA: TGTGCCAGCAGCTTAGTCCCTAGCGGGGGGCTGAACACCGGGGAGCTGTTTTTT.

This chain uses TRBV7-9 with TRBJ1-2, with a possible D match to TRBD1 (5 bases). The germline V and J ends were trimmed by 5 bases and 2 bases, with 15 bases remaining between them. CDR1 is SEHNR, CDR2 FQNEAQ, per germline (reference sequence). The CDR3 has 15 residues. CDR3 nucleotide sequence: TGTGCCAGCAGCCCCCGATTGGGGCCAAACTATGGCTACACCTTC. The encoded protein is CASSPRLGPNYGYTF.

V usage is TRBV19 and J usage is TRBJ2-7, with TRBD2 matching over 7 bases. This CDR3 comprises 18 residues. With 9 bases clipped from V and 0 bases from J, the junction kept 20 bases outside the gene matches. Germline lookup yields CDR1 LNHDA and CDR2 SQIVND (reference sequence). CDR3 amino acids: CASSPGRGGSMTSYEQYF. For the CDR3, the DNA is TGTGCCAGCTCGCCAGGGAGGGGCGGAAGTATGACCTCCTACGAGCAGTACTTC.